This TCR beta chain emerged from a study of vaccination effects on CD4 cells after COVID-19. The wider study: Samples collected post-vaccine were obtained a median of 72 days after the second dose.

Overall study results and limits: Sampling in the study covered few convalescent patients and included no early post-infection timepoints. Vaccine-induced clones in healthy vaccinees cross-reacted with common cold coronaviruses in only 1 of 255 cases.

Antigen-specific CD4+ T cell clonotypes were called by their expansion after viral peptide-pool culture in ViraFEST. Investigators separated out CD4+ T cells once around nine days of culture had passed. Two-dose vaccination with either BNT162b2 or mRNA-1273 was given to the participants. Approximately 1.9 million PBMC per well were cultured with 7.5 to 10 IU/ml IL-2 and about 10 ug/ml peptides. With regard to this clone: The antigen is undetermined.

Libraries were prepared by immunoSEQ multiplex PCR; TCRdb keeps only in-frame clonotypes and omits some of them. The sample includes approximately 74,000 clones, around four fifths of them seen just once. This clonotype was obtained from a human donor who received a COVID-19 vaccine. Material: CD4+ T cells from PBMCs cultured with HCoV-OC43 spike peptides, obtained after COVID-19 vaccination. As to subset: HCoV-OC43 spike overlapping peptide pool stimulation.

CDR3 DNA sequence: TGCGCCAGCAGCTTGGATGGCAGCGGCTCCTACAATGAGCAGTTCTTC. It is translated as CASSLDGSGSYNEQFF. The V and J genes are TRBV5-1 and TRBJ2-1, with D tentatively TRBD2 (5 bases). CDR1 and CDR2 from the germline V gene are SGHRS and YFSETQ. Trimming left V 0 bases short and J 0 bases short, with 10 bases between. CDR3 length: 16 residues.